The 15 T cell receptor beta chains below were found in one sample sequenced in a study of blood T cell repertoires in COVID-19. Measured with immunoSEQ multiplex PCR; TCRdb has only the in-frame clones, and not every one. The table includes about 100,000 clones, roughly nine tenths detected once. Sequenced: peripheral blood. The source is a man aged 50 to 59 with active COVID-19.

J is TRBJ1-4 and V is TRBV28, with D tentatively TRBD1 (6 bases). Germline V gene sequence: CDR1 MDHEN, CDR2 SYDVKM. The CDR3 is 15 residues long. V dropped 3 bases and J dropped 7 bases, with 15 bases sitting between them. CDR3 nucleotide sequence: TGTGCCAGCAGTTTGATCAGGGGTGGGGGTGAAAAACTGTTTTTT. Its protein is CASSLIRGGGEKLFF.

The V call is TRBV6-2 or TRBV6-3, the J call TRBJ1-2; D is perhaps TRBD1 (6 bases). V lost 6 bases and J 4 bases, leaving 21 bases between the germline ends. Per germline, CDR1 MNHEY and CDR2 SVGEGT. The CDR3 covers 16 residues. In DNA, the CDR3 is TGTGCCAGCAGCTCACAGGGAGGGGCAACGGGCTATGGCTACACCTTC. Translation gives CASSSQGGATGYGYTF.

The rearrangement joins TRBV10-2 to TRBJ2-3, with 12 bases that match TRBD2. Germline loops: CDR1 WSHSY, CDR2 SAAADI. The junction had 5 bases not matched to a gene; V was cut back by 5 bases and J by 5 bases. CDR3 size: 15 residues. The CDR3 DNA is TGCGCCAGCAGTCTAGCGGGGGGGCGTGGAGATACGCAGTATTTT. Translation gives CASSLAGGRGDTQYF.

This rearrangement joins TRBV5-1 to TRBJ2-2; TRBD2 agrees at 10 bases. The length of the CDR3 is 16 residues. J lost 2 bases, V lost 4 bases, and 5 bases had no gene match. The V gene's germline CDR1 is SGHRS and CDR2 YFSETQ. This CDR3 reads CASSTLAGVNTGELFF. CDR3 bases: TGCGCCAGCAGCACCCTAGCGGGGGTAAACACCGGGGAGCTGTTTTTT.

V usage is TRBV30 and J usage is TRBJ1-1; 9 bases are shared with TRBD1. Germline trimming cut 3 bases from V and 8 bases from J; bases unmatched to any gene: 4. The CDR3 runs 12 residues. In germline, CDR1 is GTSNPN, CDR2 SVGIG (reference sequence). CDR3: CAWRQGAREAFF. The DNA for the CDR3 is TGTGCCTGGAGACAGGGGGCAAGGGAAGCTTTCTTT.

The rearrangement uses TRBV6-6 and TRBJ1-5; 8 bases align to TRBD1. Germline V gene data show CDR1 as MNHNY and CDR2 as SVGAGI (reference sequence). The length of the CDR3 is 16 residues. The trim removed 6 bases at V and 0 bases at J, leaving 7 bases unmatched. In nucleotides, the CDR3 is TGTGCCAGCAGCCCAACAGGGGGTAGTAGCAATCAGCCCCAGCATTTT. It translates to CASSPTGGSSNQPQHF.

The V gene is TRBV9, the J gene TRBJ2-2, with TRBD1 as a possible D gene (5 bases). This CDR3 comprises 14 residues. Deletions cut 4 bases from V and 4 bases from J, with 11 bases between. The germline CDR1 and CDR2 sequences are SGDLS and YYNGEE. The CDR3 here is CASSQGAGTGELFF. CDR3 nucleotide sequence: TGTGCCAGCAGCCAAGGGGCCGGCACCGGGGAGCTGTTTTTT.

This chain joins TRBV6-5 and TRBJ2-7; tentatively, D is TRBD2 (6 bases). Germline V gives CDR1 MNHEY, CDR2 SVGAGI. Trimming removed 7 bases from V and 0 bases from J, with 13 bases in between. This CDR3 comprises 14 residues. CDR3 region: CASTRRESSYEQYF. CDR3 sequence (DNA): TGTGCCAGCACCCGACGGGAGAGCTCCTACGAGCAGTACTTC.

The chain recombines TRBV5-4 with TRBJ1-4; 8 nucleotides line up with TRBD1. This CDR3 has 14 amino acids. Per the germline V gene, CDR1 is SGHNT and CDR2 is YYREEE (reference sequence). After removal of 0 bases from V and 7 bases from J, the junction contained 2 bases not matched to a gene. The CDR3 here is CASSLDRGSEKLFF. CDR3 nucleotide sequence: TGTGCCAGCAGCTTGGACAGGGGGAGTGAAAAACTGTTTTTT.

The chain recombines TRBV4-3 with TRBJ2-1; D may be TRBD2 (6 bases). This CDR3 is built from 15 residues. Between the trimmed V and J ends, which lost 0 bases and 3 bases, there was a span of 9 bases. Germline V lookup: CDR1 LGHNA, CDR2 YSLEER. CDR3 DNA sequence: TGCGCCAGCAGCCAAGAGGCGGGGATCTACAATGAGCAGTTCTTC. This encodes CASSQEAGIYNEQFF.

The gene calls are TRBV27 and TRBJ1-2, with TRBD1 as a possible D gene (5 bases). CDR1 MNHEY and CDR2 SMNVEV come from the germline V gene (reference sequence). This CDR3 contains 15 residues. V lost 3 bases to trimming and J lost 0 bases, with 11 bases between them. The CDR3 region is CASSLGPGPNYGYTF. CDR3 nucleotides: TGTGCCAGCAGTTTGGGGCCAGGGCCTAACTATGGCTACACCTTC.

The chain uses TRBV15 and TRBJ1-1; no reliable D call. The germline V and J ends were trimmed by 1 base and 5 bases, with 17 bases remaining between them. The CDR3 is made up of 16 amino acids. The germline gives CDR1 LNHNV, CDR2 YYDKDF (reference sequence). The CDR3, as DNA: TGTGCCACCAGCAGAGTTAAAGGAGCCCATGCGACTGAAGCTTTCTTT. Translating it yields CATSRVKGAHATEAFF.

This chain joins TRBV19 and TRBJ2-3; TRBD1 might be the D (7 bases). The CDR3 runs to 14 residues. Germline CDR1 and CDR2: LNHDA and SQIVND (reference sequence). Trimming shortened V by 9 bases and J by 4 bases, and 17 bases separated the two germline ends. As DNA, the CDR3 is TGTGCCAGCAATCGGAGGGGGCAGGCAGATACGCAGTATTTT. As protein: CASNRRGQADTQYF.

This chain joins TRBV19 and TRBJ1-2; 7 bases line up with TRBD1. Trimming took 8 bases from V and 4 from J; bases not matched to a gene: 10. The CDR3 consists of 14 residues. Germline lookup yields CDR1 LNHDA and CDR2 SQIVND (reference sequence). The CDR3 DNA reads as TGTGCCAGTCGAAGGGACAGCACCAGCTATGGCTACACCTTC. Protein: CASRRDSTSYGYTF.

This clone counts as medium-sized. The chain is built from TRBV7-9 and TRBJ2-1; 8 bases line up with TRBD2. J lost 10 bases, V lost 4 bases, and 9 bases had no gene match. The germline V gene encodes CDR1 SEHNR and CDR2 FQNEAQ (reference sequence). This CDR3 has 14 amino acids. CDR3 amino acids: CASSWTSKGGEQFF. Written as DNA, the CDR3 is TGTGCCAGCAGCTGGACTAGCAAGGGGGGGGAGCAGTTCTTC.